This T cell receptor (beta chain) was identified during a study of blood T cell repertoires in COVID-19 (TCRdb year 2020). At the level of the whole study: Samples covering the acute and convalescent phases of COVID-19 were provided by collaborators in the United States, Italy and Spain. The prospective study material was composed of cDNA or gDNA derived from T cells, B-cell-depleted T cells, or PBMCs. The dataset comprised deeply sampled blood TCRbeta repertoires from subjects exposed to, actively infected with, or recovered from COVID-19. The repertoires were released in a freely available public database meant as a resource for research on the immune response to SARS-CoV-2. Samples were obtained from the ongoing ImmuneRACE study (first 160 participants) and from 1,200 or so subjects provided by 6 global collaborators. Sample metadata almost always included a de-identified subject ID, COVID-19 status, age in years and sex. Where available, HLA class I and class II types were taken from metadata supplied by the sample provider and were not determined by assay-based typing.

Summary of the overall study and its limitations: The quantity of clinical and demographic metadata differed by source and by participant and was supplied without curation.

The junction shows trimming of 2 bases on V and 3 bases on J, plus 8 bases between the germline ends. Sequences SGHTA (CDR1) and FQGNSA (CDR2) are obtained from the germline V gene. From the cysteine up to the phenylalanine, the CDR3 has a length of 13 residues. Only the CDR3 part of the read is kept: 39 bases, read in frame from the first base. The immunoSEQ Assay, a bias-controlled multiplex PCR, was used to amplify TCRbeta CDR3 regions from genomic DNA. As for how the authors treated the data: The number of nucleated cells in each sample was estimated from the amplification of reference gene primers within the assay. Sequence reads were collapsed and filtered to measure the absolute abundance of every unique TCRbeta CDR3 rearrangement. For each sample, productive Simpson clonality was calculated by taking the square root of Simpson's diversity index across productive rearrangements. TCRdb took over this immuneACCESS table, retaining in-frame rearrangements with V and J assigned. Such tables are incomplete; in checked studies, under half of the missing clones stem from an unresolved V gene, and the remainder is unexplained. For V, J and clone size, that table is used; D and trimming come from the DNA. A total of over 70,000 clones appear in this sample, more than 65% of them only once. 6.3% of the sample belongs to the ten largest clones.

Comment on this clone: It lacks a known antigen. Base qualities were left out, and no much larger clone turns up one base away.

One collaborating source in Seattle enrolled patients during active infection and followed them longitudinally through the course of disease. The collaborating institutions used their own protocols to collect whole blood in K2EDTA tubes. For TCRbeta analysis, collaborators shipped samples in one of three forms: frozen whole blood, isolated PBMCs, or DNA extracted from either of those sample types. Recombination linked TRBV7-2 to TRBJ2-7, and the D gene may be TRBD1, 6 bases matching. The receptor comes from a man in his sixties or seventies with COVID-19, enrolled during active disease. The sequencing sample was made of peripheral blood. Read as DNA, the sequence is TGTGCCAGCAGCTTACAGGACAGCTACGAGCAGTACTTC. Translated, it reads CASSLQDSYEQYF. Outside the CDR3, residues come from the reference TRBV7-2 and TRBJ2-7 proteins, so the full variable domain is: GAGVSQSPSNKVTEKGKDVELRCDPISGHTALYWYRQSLGQGLEFLIYFQGNSAPDKSGLPSDRFSAERTGGSVSTLTIQRTQQEDSAVYLCASSLQDSYEQYFGPGTRLTVT.